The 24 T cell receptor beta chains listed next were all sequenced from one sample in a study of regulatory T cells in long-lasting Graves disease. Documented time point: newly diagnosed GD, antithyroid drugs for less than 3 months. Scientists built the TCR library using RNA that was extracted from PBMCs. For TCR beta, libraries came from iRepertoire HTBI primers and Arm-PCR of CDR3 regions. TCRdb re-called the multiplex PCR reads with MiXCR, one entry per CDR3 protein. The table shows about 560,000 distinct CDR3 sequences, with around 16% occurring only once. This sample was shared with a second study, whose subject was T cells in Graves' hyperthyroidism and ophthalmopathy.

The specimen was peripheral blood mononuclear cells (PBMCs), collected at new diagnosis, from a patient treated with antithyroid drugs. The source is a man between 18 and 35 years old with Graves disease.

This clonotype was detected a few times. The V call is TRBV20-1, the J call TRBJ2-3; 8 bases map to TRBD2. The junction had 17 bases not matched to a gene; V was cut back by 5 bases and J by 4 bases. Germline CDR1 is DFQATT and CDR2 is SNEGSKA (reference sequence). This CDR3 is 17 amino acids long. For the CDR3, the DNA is TGCAGTGCTCGTGTGGTCAACGGGAGGGGCCGGGCAGATACGCAGTATTTT. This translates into CSARVVNGRGRADTQYF.

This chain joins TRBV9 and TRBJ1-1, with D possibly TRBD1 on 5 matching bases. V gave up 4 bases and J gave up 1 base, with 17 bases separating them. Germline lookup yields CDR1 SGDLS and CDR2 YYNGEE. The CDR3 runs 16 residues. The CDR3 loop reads CASSPQRGLGNTEAFF. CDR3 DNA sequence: TGTGCCAGCAGCCCTCAGAGGGGACTCGGGAACACTGAAGCTTTCTTT.

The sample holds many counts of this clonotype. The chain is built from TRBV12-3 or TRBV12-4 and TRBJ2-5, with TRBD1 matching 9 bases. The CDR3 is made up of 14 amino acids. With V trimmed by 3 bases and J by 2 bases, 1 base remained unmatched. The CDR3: CASSLTGGQETQYF. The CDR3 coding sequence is TGTGCCAGCAGTTTGACAGGGGGTCAAGAGACCCAGTACTTC.

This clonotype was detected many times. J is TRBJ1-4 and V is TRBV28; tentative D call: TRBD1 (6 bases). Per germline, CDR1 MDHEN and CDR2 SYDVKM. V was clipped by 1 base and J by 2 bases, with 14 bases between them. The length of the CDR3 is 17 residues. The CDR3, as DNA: TGTGCCAGCAGTTTATACCCGGGGGCGAGGACTAATGAAAAACTGTTTTTT. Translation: CASSLYPGARTNEKLFF.

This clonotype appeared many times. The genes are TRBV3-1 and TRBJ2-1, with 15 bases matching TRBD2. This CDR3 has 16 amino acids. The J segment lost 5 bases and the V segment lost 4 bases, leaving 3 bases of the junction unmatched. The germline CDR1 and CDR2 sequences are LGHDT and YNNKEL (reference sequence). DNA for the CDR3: TGTGCCAGCAGCCGGACTAGCGGGAGGGGACACAATGAGCAGTTCTTC. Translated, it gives CASSRTSGRGHNEQFF.

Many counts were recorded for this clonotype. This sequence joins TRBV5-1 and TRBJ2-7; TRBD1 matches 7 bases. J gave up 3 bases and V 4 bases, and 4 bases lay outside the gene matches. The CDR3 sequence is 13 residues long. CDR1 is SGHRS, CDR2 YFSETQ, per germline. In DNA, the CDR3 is TGCGCCAGCAGCACCACAGGGGACTACGAGCAGTACTTC. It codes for CASSTTGDYEQYF.

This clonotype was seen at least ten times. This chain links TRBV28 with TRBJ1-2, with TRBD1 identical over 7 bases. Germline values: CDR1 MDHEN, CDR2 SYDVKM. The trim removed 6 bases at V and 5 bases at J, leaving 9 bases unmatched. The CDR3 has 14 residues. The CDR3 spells CASRPPDRPYGYTF. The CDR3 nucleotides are TGTGCCAGCAGACCTCCGGACAGGCCTTATGGCTACACCTTC.

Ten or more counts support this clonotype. The chain's CDR3 is CASSYLGTGAGEQYF. CDR3 sequence (DNA): TGTGCCAGCAGTTACCTAGGGACAGGGGCAGGGGAGCAGTACTTC. The chain recombines TRBV6-5 with TRBJ2-7; 10 nucleotides match TRBD1. The CDR3 has 15 residues. Germline CDR1 MNHEY, CDR2 SVGAGI. J lost 7 bases, V lost 2 bases, and 8 bases had no gene match.

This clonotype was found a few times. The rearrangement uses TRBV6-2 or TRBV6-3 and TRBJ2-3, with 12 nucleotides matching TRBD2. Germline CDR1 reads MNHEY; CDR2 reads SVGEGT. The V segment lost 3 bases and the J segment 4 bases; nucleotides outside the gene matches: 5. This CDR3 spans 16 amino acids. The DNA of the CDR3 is TGTGCCAGCAGTTATCTAGCGGGAGGGCCTGCAGATACGCAGTATTTT. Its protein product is CASSYLAGGPADTQYF.

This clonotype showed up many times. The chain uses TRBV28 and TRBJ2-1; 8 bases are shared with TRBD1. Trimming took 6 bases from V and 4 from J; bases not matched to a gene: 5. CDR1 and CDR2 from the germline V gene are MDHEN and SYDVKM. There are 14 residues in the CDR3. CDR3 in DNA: TGTGCCAGCAGACAGGGGGGTAGTTACAATGAGCAGTTCTTC. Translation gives CASRQGGSYNEQFF.

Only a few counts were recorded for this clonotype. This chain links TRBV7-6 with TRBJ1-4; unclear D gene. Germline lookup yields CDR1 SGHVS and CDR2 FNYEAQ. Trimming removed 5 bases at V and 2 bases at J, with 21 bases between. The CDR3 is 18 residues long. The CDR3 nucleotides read TGTGCCAGCAGCGGCTCGAGCGGGTGGGGTCGGACTAATGAAAAACTGTTTTTT. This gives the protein CASSGSSGWGRTNEKLFF.

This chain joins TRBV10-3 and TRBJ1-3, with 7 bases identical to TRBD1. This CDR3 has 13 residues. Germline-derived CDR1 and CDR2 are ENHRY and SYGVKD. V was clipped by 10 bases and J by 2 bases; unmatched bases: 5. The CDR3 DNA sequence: TGTGCCAGTAACAGGGGCGCTGGAAACACCATATATTTT. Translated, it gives CASNRGAGNTIYF.

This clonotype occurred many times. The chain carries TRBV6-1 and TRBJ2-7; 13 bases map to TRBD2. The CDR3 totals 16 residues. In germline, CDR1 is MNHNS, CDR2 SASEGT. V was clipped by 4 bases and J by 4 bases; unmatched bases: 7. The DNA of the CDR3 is TGTGCCAGCAGTGCCTGGACTAGCGGGAGTTTATACGAGCAGTACTTC. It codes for CASSAWTSGSLYEQYF.

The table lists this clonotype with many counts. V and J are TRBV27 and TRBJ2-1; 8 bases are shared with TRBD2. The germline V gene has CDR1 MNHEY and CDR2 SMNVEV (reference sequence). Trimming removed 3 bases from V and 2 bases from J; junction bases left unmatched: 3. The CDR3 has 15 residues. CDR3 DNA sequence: TGTGCCAGCAGTTTTGACGGGAGGGCCTACAATGAGCAGTTCTTC. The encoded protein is CASSFDGRAYNEQFF.

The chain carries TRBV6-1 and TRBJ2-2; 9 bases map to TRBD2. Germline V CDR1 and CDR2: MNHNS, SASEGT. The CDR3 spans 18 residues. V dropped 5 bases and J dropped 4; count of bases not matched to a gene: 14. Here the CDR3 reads CASSQQHEREEGTGELFF. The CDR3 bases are TGTGCCAGCAGTCAACAACACGAGCGGGAGGAAGGCACCGGGGAGCTGTTTTTT.

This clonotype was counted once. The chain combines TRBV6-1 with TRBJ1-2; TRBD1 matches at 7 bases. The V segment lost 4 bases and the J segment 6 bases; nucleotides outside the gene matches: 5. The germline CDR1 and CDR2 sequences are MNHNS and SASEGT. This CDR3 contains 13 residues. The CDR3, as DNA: TGTGCCAGCAGTGTCCACAGGGGCAATGGCTACACCTTC. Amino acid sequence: CASSVHRGNGYTF.

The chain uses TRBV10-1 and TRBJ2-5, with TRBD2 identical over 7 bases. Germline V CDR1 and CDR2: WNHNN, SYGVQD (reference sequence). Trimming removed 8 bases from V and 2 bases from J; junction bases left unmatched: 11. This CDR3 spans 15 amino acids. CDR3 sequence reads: CASRSVGGGQETQYF. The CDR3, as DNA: TGCGCCAGCCGCAGTGTCGGGGGAGGGCAAGAGACCCAGTACTTC.

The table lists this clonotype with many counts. The CDR3, as DNA: TGCGCCAGCAGCTTGGTAGCGGGAGTAACAGATACGCAGTATTTT. It yields the protein CASSLVAGVTDTQYF. The V call is TRBV5-1, the J call TRBJ2-3; 9 bases fit TRBD2. The V segment lost 0 bases and the J segment 3 bases; nucleotides outside the gene matches: 2. The length of the CDR3 is 15 residues. CDR1 is SGHRS and CDR2 is YFSETQ in the germline V gene.

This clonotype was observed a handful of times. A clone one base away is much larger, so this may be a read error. The CDR3 spells CASSQGGRRGYEQYF. CDR3 bases: TGTGCCAGCAGCCAAGGGGGCCGGAGAGGGTACGAGCAGTACTTC. V is TRBV3-1 and J is TRBJ2-7; TRBD1 or TRBD2 may be the D gene (5 bases each). Germline CDR1 is LGHDT and CDR2 is YNNKEL (reference sequence). The CDR3 length is 15 residues. V dropped 1 base and J dropped 4 bases, with 14 bases sitting between them.

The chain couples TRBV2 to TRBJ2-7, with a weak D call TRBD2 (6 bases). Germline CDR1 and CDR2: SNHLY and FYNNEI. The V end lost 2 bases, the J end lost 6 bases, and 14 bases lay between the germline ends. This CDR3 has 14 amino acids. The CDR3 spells CASSEPEGRSEQYF. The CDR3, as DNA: TGTGCCAGCAGTGAACCGGAGGGCCGCAGCGAGCAGTACTTC.

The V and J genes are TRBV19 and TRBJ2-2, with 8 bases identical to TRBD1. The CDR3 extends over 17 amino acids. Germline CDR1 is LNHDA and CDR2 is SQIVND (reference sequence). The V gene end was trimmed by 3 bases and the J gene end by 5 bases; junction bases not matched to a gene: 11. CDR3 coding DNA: TGTGCCAGTAGTATCCCACTCGACAGGGGAGATACCGGGGAGCTGTTTTTT. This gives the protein CASSIPLDRGDTGELFF.

The CDR3 coding sequence is TGCGCCAGCCAACCGGGACAGGGGGTATTAAATGAGCAGTTCTTC. Translation gives CASQPGQGVLNEQFF. V and J are TRBV5-1 and TRBJ2-1; 11 bases are a match to TRBD1. Germline V CDR1 and CDR2: SGHRS, YFSETQ. The CDR3 covers 15 residues. Trimming at V came to 7 bases and at J to 7 bases, leaving 10 bases not matched to a gene.

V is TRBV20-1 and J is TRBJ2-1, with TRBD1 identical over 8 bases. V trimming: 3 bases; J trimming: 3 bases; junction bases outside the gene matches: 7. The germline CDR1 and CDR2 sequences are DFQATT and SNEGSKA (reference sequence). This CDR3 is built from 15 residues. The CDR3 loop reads CSAREDRVVYNEQFF. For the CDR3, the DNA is TGCAGTGCTAGGGAGGACAGGGTTGTCTACAATGAGCAGTTCTTC.

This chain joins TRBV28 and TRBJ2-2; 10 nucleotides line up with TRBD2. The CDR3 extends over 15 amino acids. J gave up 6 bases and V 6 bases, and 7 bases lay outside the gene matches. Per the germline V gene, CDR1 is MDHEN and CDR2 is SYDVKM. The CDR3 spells CASSQQREGPGELFF. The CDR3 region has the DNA TGTGCCAGCAGCCAACAGCGGGAGGGCCCCGGGGAGCTGTTTTTT.